Listed here are 12 T cell receptor beta chains from one sample, sequenced in a study of cytomegalovirus exposure and HLA in healthy donors. The primer mix had 60 Vbeta and 13 Jbeta primers. The table came from immunoSEQ multiplex PCR; TCRdb's copy has only in-frame clones and leaves some out. Counted here are approximately 130,000 clones, about 76% occurring once; the ten biggest clones make up about 0.63%. Sample: PBMCs. The receptors come from a man between 18 and 29 years old in good health and CMV-seronegative.

The chain links TRBV4-2 to TRBJ2-5; 8 bases are shared with TRBD2. Per the germline V gene, CDR1 is LGHNA and CDR2 is YNFKEQ. The length of the CDR3 is 16 residues. Trimming took 1 base from V and 4 from J; bases not matched to a gene: 8. The chain's CDR3 is CASSQGLTGGRETQYF. The CDR3 DNA is TGTGCCAGCAGCCAAGGGCTTACGGGGGGGCGAGAGACCCAGTACTTC.

J is TRBJ1-1 and V is TRBV28; D ambiguous. The V end was cut by 6 bases, the J end by 9 bases, with 14 bases between. The CDR3 is 12 amino acids. Germline V gene lookup returns CDR1 MDHEN and CDR2 SYDVKM. CDR3 region: CASSPIPTKAFF. The DNA for the CDR3 is TGTGCCAGCAGCCCCATACCGACAAAAGCTTTCTTT.

The chain joins TRBV23-1 to TRBJ1-1, with a possible D match to TRBD1 (5 bases). TRBV23-1 qualifies as an ORF whose function is uncertain. V lost 0 bases, J lost 1 base, and 15 bases lay in between. The CDR3 runs to 17 residues. CDR3 region: CASSQSPSIGQNTEAFF. CDR3 coding DNA: TGCGCCAGCAGTCAATCGCCTAGTATTGGACAGAACACTGAAGCTTTCTTT.

V and J are TRBV6-6 and TRBJ1-1, with TRBD1 matching 7 bases. The junction had 10 bases not matched to a gene; V was cut back by 6 bases and J by 0 bases. Germline V gene lookup returns CDR1 MNHNY and CDR2 SVGAGI (reference sequence). CDR3 length equals 16 residues. The CDR3 DNA reads TGTGCCAGCAGCCGTACCGGACAGGCCATGAACACTGAAGCTTTCTTT. The encoded protein is CASSRTGQAMNTEAFF.

The chain couples TRBV11-3 to TRBJ2-2, with 8 bases that match TRBD1. The CDR3 sequence is 17 residues long. The junction had 12 bases not matched to a gene; V was cut back by 5 bases and J by 4 bases. Germline CDR1 reads SGHNT; CDR2 reads YENEEA. For the CDR3, the DNA is TGTGCCAGCAGCCTACCCCGGGGAGACAGGGGCACCGGGGAGCTGTTTTTT. Amino acid sequence: CASSLPRGDRGTGELFF.

The chain couples TRBV7-8 to TRBJ2-5; D is possibly TRBD2 (6 bases). Germline V gives CDR1 SGHVS, CDR2 FQNEAQ. This CDR3 is built from 16 residues. The V end was cut by 3 bases, the J end by 7 bases, with 21 bases between. The chain's CDR3 is CASSFPPVAPEGTQYF. The DNA of the CDR3 is TGTGCCAGCAGCTTCCCCCCGGTGGCCCCGGAGGGGACCCAGTACTTC.

The chain combines TRBV5-1 with TRBJ2-5; the match to TRBD2 covers 12 bases. CDR1 and CDR2 from the germline V gene are SGHRS and YFSETQ. The ends lost 4 bases at V and 2 bases at J; junction bases unmatched: 6. This CDR3 spans 16 amino acids. In nucleotides, the CDR3 is TGCGCCAGCAGCGCTGGACTAGCGGGGAGTCAAGAGACCCAGTACTTC. Translating it yields CASSAGLAGSQETQYF.

This chain joins TRBV30 and TRBJ2-2; possible D gene TRBD1, 6 bases. Germline V lookup: CDR1 GTSNPN, CDR2 SVGIG (reference sequence). This CDR3 region has 14 residues. V gave up 7 bases and J gave up 4 bases, with 16 bases separating them. CDR3 sequence reads: CALTTGLITGELFF. The CDR3 nucleotides are TGTGCCTTAACAACAGGGCTTATCACCGGGGAGCTGTTTTTT.

The chain joins TRBV5-4 to TRBJ2-1; unclear D gene. Germline loops: CDR1 SGHNT, CDR2 YYREEE (reference sequence). This CDR3 spans 15 amino acids. V was shortened by 1 base and J by 6 bases, with 14 bases between the two germline ends. The CDR3 protein is CASSLFGGSGNEQFF. DNA for the CDR3: TGTGCCAGCAGCTTGTTCGGTGGTTCTGGCAATGAGCAGTTCTTC.

This clone was found once. The genes are TRBV5-1 and TRBJ2-1; maybe TRBD1 (6 bases). Deletions cut 4 bases from V and 5 bases from J, with 10 bases between. This CDR3 is 13 amino acids long. Germline CDR1 SGHRS, CDR2 YFSETQ. CDR3 nucleotide sequence: TGCGCCAGCAGCGCGGACAGAAACAATGAGCAGTTCTTC. Translated: CASSADRNNEQFF.

The chain is built from TRBV5-1 and TRBJ2-5; a weak D match, TRBD2 (7 bases). The CDR3 runs to 17 residues. Between the trimmed V and J ends, which lost 4 bases and 5 bases, there was a span of 24 bases. CDR1 and CDR2 (germline): SGHRS, YFSETQ. CDR3 in DNA: TGCGCCAGCAGCCCTGCACCGGGGGGCCCGCCTCGGGAGACCCAGTACTTC. Protein sequence: CASSPAPGGPPRETQYF. The entire variable domain, with the rest obtained from reference TRBV5-1 and TRBJ2-5, is as follows: KAGVTQTPRYLIKTRGQQVTLSCSPISGHRSVSWYQQTPGQGLQFLFEYFSETQRNKGNFPGRFSGRQFSNSRSEMNVSTLELGDSALYLCASSPAPGGPPRETQYFGPGTRLLVL.

This clone has a single count. V usage is TRBV6-6 and J usage is TRBJ2-5; 9 bases agree with TRBD2. The CDR3 is 15 amino acids. CDR1 is MNHNY, CDR2 SVGAGI, per germline (reference sequence). V lost 2 bases to trimming and J lost 4 bases; unmatched junction nucleotides: 5. The CDR3 coding sequence is TGTGCCAGCAGTTACCTAGCGGGGCGGGGAGAGACCCAGTACTTC. It encodes CASSYLAGRGETQYF.